The clone carrying this T cell receptor beta chain has more than one count but fewer than ten. As yet, its antigen is unknown. This sample was included in a study of T cell responses to AZD1222 COVID-19 vaccine. Produced via immunoSEQ multiplex PCR; TCRdb's table is partial and in-frame only. The table shows about 170,000 clones, with around 90% occurring only once. Overall study findings and caveats: Regions left unmutated in variants are reportedly the target of nearly half of spike-specific TCRs. Repertoire sampling happened only post peak T cell response. CD4 TCRs covered the whole spike, strongest at regions 160-218 and 743-854. The donor cohort was predominantly white British with a female majority, and clonal diversity may have been underestimated.

This CDR3 is built from 13 residues. The germline V gene encodes CDR1 MNHEY and CDR2 SVGAGI. Trimming took 6 bases from V and 4 from J, leaving 10 bases between them. This receptor was obtained from an adult who received the AZD1222 COVID-19 vaccine. The gene calls are TRBV6-5 and TRBJ1-5; D is perhaps TRBD1 (6 bases). The source material was peripheral blood, sampled 28 days after the second AZD1222 dose. The CDR3 region is CASSDRTNQPQHF. The DNA for the CDR3 is TGTGCCAGCAGCGACAGGACAAATCAGCCCCAGCATTTT.